The entry below describes one T cell receptor beta chain. The antigen is not known. The assay was immunoSEQ multiplex PCR, and TCRdb's table has in-frame clones only and misses some. The top ten clones hold about 12% of a sample with around 25,000 clones, roughly 82% of them seen once. The source of the sample is a study of T cells in tumors after PD-1 blockade. Overall study findings and caveats: About 41% of tumor TCR clonotypes were also found in blood.

Tumor or blood genomic DNA was sequenced, with inputs of about 616 ng to 6,500 ng. Trimming shortened V by 4 bases and J by 3 bases, and 15 bases separated the two germline ends. There are 14 residues in the CDR3. From germline, CDR1 is GTSNPN and CDR2 SVGIG (reference sequence). V is TRBV30 and J is TRBJ1-2; D is uncertain. The receptor was isolated from a human donor with basal cell carcinoma. The material was PBMCs, obtained after anti-PD-1 treatment. The CDR3, as DNA: TGTGCCTGGACCGCCCCTCCAAGGGACTATGGCTACACCTTC. It specifies CAWTAPPRDYGYTF.